This T cell receptor (beta chain) appears in the sequencing data of a study of blood T cell repertoires in COVID-19. Turning to the study itself: Sites across the United States, Italy and Spain contributed samples from acute and convalescent COVID-19. PBMCs, B-cell-depleted T cells, or T cells provided the cDNA or gDNA that made up the material.

The CDR3 length is 12 residues. Per the original methods: Reference gene primer amplification in the assay estimated nucleated cell counts. Only in-frame clones appear in the TCRdb table, and some are missing; sequencing was by immunoSEQ multiplex PCR. V and J calls and clone size are those listed in that table; D and trimming were worked out from the DNA. The sample holds around 370,000 clones, 90% to 95% seen once. The receptor was isolated from a woman younger than 35 who had recovered from COVID-19. Source material: peripheral blood. The chain has TRBV21-1 and TRBJ2-1; the table's D call of TRBD2 was not tested on the DNA. TRBV21-1 is described as a pseudogene. CDR3 sequence: CASNLALDEQFF. CDR3 DNA: TGTGCCAGCAATTTAGCTCTGGATGAGCAGTTCTTC.